This T cell receptor (beta chain) was captured by sequencing in a study of T cells after yellow fever vaccination. General study points: Detected again after the booster were most primary-vaccination clones, at almost 97% CD4 and about 90% CD8. Some clonotypes were seen in both the CD4 and the CD8 compartments. These made up a small share and likely arose from convergent recombination.

TCRdb reprocessed the 5' RACE reads via MiXCR and lists one record per CDR3 protein. The sample consists of about 63,000 distinct CDR3 sequences, 7.4% of them appearing once. A remark on this clonotype: No antigen is known for it.

The sample consisted of CD8+ T cells sorted from PBMCs, taken 15 days after the yellow fever booster vaccination. The TCR was taken from a man under 40 who received the YFV17D yellow fever vaccine.

The DNA of the CDR3 is TGCAGCGATCGGACAGGGCACAACACTGAAGCTTTCTTT. Its protein product is CSDRTGHNTEAFF. J is TRBJ1-1 and V is TRBV29-1; the match to TRBD1 covers 8 bases. CDR3 length equals 13 residues. Germline CDR1 reads SQVTM; CDR2 reads ANQGSEA. The junction had 6 bases not matched to a gene; V was cut back by 7 bases and J by 2 bases.